The rows below give T cell receptor beta chains drawn from one sample of a study of regulatory T cells in long-lasting Graves disease. TCRdb re-called the multiplex PCR reads through MiXCR, storing one row per CDR3 protein. This table has approximately 230,000 distinct CDR3 sequences, around 19% appearing once. Source: peripheral blood mononuclear cells (PBMCs), taken at new diagnosis, from a patient treated with antithyroid drugs. The source is a female donor with Graves disease. Each CDR3 is given with its conserved first and last residue. The D gene is left open where the match is weak. Rows give clone size only sometimes, using once, few, many, or a class for an expanded clone.

V gene	D gene	clone size	J gene	CDR3 DNA	CDR3 protein
TRBV5-1	.	.	TRBJ2-3	TGCGCCAGCCAGGGTGTCGGAGCAGATACGCAGTATTTT	CASQGVGADTQYF
TRBV15	.	few	TRBJ2-1	TGTGCCACCAGCAGAGATAGGCCGGGGTTCTACAATGAGCAGTTCTTC	CATSRDRPGFYNEQFF
TRBV20-1	TRBD2	many	TRBJ2-3	TGCAGTGCTAGGGCTAGCGGAACACTGGGAGATACGCAGTATTTT	CSARASGTLGDTQYF
TRBV28	.	many	TRBJ2-3	TGTGCCAGCGGCAGTGGGGATGTCCCAGATACGCAGTATTTT	CASGSGDVPDTQYF
TRBV4-3	.	.	TRBJ2-3	TGCGCCAGCAGCCAAAACGGGTTCCAGGCAGATACGCAGTATTTT	CASSQNGFQADTQYF
TRBV20-1	.	many	TRBJ1-5	TGCAGTGCTAGTTCAGGGGACCTAGGGAGCAATCAGCCCCAGCATTTT	CSASSGDLGSNQPQHF
TRBV7-2	.	many	TRBJ1-4	TGTGCCAGCAGCTTAGGGGTAGTGGGGACTAATGAAAAACTGTTTTTT	CASSLGVVGTNEKLFF
TRBV7-8	.	.	TRBJ1-2	TGTGCCAGCATTCCAAAGGGACAATCTACTGGCTACACCTTC	CASIPKGQSTGYTF
TRBV7-9	.	many	TRBJ2-3	TGTGCCAGCAGCTCGGTAGGGGCCGCAGATACGCAGTATTTT	CASSSVGAADTQYF
TRBV4-3	TRBD2	few	TRBJ2-2	TGCGCCAGCAGCCAAGAAGCGGGGACGAACACCGGGGAGCTGTTTTTT	CASSQEAGTNTGELFF
TRBV7-7	TRBD2	once	TRBJ2-7	TGTGCTAGCAGCTTAGCGGGGGGTGGCAATGAGCAGTACTTC	CASSLAGGGNEQYF
TRBV2	TRBD2	once	TRBJ2-1	TGTGCCAGCAGTGATTGGACTAGCCCATCCTACAATGAGCAGTTCTTC	CASSDWTSPSYNEQFF
TRBV20-1	.	few	TRBJ2-1	TGCAGTGCTTTGCGGACCCGCGGGGCCGAATTTGAGCAGTTCTTC	CSALRTRGAEFEQFF
TRBV24-1	.	.	TRBJ1-2	TGTGCCACCAGTGACCCCAGGCGGGGGGAATATGGCTACACCTTC	CATSDPRRGEYGYTF
TRBV3-1	TRBD1	many	TRBJ1-2	TGTGCCAGCAGCCAGCAGCTTCAGGTGGACAGGAACTATGGCTACACCTTC	CASSQQLQVDRNYGYTF
TRBV6-1	.	many	TRBJ1-1	TGTGCCAGCAGTACCTACCTCACAGGAAACACTGAAGCTTTCTTT	CASSTYLTGNTEAFF
TRBV27	.	many	TRBJ2-1	TGTGCCAGCACCCTTCGTAGAGGGGAGCACCGCTACAATGAGCAGTTCTTC	CASTLRRGEHRYNEQFF
TRBV28	.	.	TRBJ2-6	TGTGCCAGTGCCCCCGTTCCTGGGGCCAACGTCCTGACTTTC	CASAPVPGANVLTF
TRBV19	.	many	TRBJ1-5	TGTGCCAGTAGGCGTGGGGAAAGGGGCAATCAGCCCCAGCATTTT	CASRRGERGNQPQHF
TRBV15	.	many	TRBJ2-5	TGTGCCACCAGCAGCCTTCGGGTTTTGGAGACGGAGACCCAGTACTTC	CATSSLRVLETETQYF
TRBV7-9	.	many	TRBJ2-1	TGTGCCAGCAGTTCTCCGGGACTGGAAGACAATGAGCAGTTCTTC	CASSSPGLEDNEQFF
TRBV28	.	few	TRBJ2-2	TGTGCCAGCACCTCGGGCGGGGAGCTGTTTTTT	CASTSGGELFF
TRBV7-2	.	many	TRBJ1-2	TGTGCCAGCAGCACGGGGGTTTCGACCTATTATGGCTACACCTTC	CASSTGVSTYYGYTF
TRBV7-2	TRBD2	many	TRBJ2-3	TGTGCCAGCAGCTTAGTCCCTAGCGGGGGGCTGGATACGCAGTATTTT	CASSLVPSGGLDTQYF
TRBV7-9	.	many	TRBJ2-1	TGTGCCAGCAGCTTCAGGAATGAGCAGTTCTTC	CASSFRNEQFF
TRBV28	.	many	TRBJ1-2	TGTGCCAGCAGTTTGGAGGGTCCCTATGGCTACACCTTC	CASSLEGPYGYTF
TRBV2	.	many	TRBJ2-4	TGTGCCAGCAGTCCCTGGGGCCCTGAAAACATTCAGTACTTC	CASSPWGPENIQYF
TRBV7-9	TRBD2	.	TRBJ2-1	TGTGCCAGCAGCAGTGGACTAGGGGATGAGCAGTTCTTC	CASSSGLGDEQFF
TRBV29-1	.	many	TRBJ2-1	TGCAGCGCAGGAGAAAGGATTGAGCAGTTCTTC	CSAGERIEQFF
TRBV2	.	.	TRBJ2-3	TGTGCCAGCGTCCAGGAGGTTGCTACAGATACGCAGTATTTT	CASVQEVATDTQYF
TRBV24-1	TRBD2	few	TRBJ2-2	TGTGCCACCAGTGATTCCCTAGCGGGAGGGTACACCGGGGAGCTGTTTTTT	CATSDSLAGGYTGELFF
TRBV24-1	.	many	TRBJ2-2	TGTGCCACCAGTGATGGAGGAACCACCGGGGAGCTGTTTTTT	CATSDGGTTGELFF
TRBV24-1	.	many	TRBJ2-3	TGTGCCACCAGTGAGGACTATCACGATACGCAGTATTTT	CATSEDYHDTQYF
TRBV11-2	.	.	TRBJ1-6	TGTGCCAGCAGCTTAGATTTGGCCAGTAATTCACCCCTCCACTTT	CASSLDLASNSPLHF
TRBV6-2/TRBV6-3	TRBD2	few	TRBJ2-1	TGTGCCAGCAACAATCTAGCGGGAGGTCATGAGCAGTTCTTC	CASNNLAGGHEQFF
TRBV29-1	TRBD2	many	TRBJ2-5	TGCAGCGTTGGTAGACTAGCGGGGCCGCCCGGCCAAGAGACCCAGTACTTC	CSVGRLAGPPGQETQYF
TRBV28	TRBD1	many	TRBJ1-4	TGTGCCAGCATCCGACAGGGGAAGGAAAAACTGTTTTTT	CASIRQGKEKLFF
TRBV27	.	many	TRBJ2-7	TGTGCCAGCAGTTTAGGGCGAGCGGCAAGCTCCTACGAGCAGTACTTC	CASSLGRAASSYEQYF
TRBV24-1	TRBD1	many	TRBJ2-1	TGTGCCACCAGTAATCGACAGGGGAAAGGGCACAATGAGCAGTTCTTC	CATSNRQGKGHNEQFF
TRBV7-6	.	many	TRBJ2-2	TGTGCCAGCAGCTTTGGGTCAGGCAACACCAGGGAGCTGTTTTTT	CASSFGSGNTRELFF
TRBV6-2/TRBV6-3	TRBD2	.	TRBJ2-3	TGTGCCAGCAGAGGGAGCAAGGGAGGACTAGCATCGGATACGCAGTATTTT	CASRGSKGGLASDTQYF
TRBV28	.	many	TRBJ1-1	TGTGCCAGCAGTTCGGGCTCGGGGAACACTGAAGCTTTCTTT	CASSSGSGNTEAFF
TRBV7-2	TRBD2	many	TRBJ2-2	TGTGCCAGCAGCTCCCCTCTAACTAGCGTTAACACCGGGGAGCTGTTTTTT	CASSSPLTSVNTGELFF
TRBV12-3/TRBV12-4	.	many	TRBJ1-2	TGTGCCAGCAGTCTTCGACCATATGGCTACACCTTC	CASSLRPYGYTF
TRBV19	TRBD2	many	TRBJ2-3	TGTGCCAGTAGTATAGATGGCGGGAGCGGCGCAGATACGCAGTATTTT	CASSIDGGSGADTQYF
TRBV12-3/TRBV12-4	.	many	TRBJ1-5	TGTGCCAGCAGTTTTCACGACACACGAGGCAATCAGCCCCAGCATTTT	CASSFHDTRGNQPQHF
TRBV5-1	TRBD1	few	TRBJ1-5	TGCGCCAGCAGCTTGGTCACAGGGACAGTTCAGCATTTT	CASSLVTGTVQHF
TRBV20-1	.	.	TRBJ2-7	TGCAGTGCTAGAGACAAGGGGGGAACCTCCTACGAGCAGTACTTC	CSARDKGGTSYEQYF
TRBV10-3	.	many	TRBJ1-1	TGTGCCATCAGTGAATCAACAGGGAGGAGGATGAACACTGAAGCTTTCTTT	CAISESTGRRMNTEAFF
TRBV11-3	.	many	TRBJ2-3	TGTGCCAGCAGCTTAGACCAGCCAAAAGATACGCAGTATTTT	CASSLDQPKDTQYF
TRBV6-1	TRBD2	.	TRBJ2-1	TGTGCCAGCAGAACATCCCCCGGGACTATGAACTTC	CASRTSPGTMNF
TRBV3-2	.	few	TRBJ2-7	TGTGCCAGCAGCCGGACTAGAGTCTACGAGCAGTACTTC	CASSRTRVYEQYF
TRBV2	.	many	TRBJ2-1	TGTGCCAGCAGTCAATTACAGGGCGATGAGCAGTTCTTC	CASSQLQGDEQFF
TRBV2	.	many	TRBJ2-7	TGTGCCAGCAGTGAAGACACCTCCTCCTACGAGCAGTACTTC	CASSEDTSSYEQYF
TRBV7-6	TRBD2	many	TRBJ2-7	TGTGCCAGCAGCTTAGCACTAGCGGGAGTAAGCGAGCAGTACTTC	CASSLALAGVSEQYF